The text below deals with one TCR beta chain. Its specificity is not known. J gave up 6 bases and V 6 bases, and 4 bases lay outside the gene matches. Germline CDR1 and CDR2: SQVTM and ANQGSEA. The CDR3 totals 13 residues. The data derive from a study of T cells in localized non-small cell lung cancer. The study, taken as a whole, reports: With higher T cell density in blood came longer overall survival. There were a median roughly 60 of the top 100 tumor clones appearing in adjacent lung.

The protocol was immunoSEQ multiplex PCR, while the TCRdb copy is restricted to in-frame clones and leaves out a portion. The sample contains 24,000 or so clones, approximately 86% of which appear only once. The chain combines TRBV29-1 with TRBJ2-1, with TRBD1 identical over 11 bases. The source material was peripheral blood, sampled before any cancer treatment. The TCR sequence derives from a female donor older than 55 with stage I lung adenocarcinoma. The CDR3 DNA follows: TGCAGCGTGGACAGGGGGCTCGTCAATGAGCAGTTCTTC. This gives the protein CSVDRGLVNEQFF.